This entry lists 10 T cell receptor beta chains sequenced from one sample in a study of blood T cells in healthy people across ages. A second 7 to 11 cycle PCR used barcoded and J-beta primers. TCRdb re-derived calls from the 5' RACE reads in MiXCR, one entry per CDR3 protein. The sample contains fewer than 1,200,000 distinct CDR3 sequences, under 30% of which appear only once. This sample also belongs to another study, concerning T cells of mothers and their children.

The sample comprised blood. All receptors come from a girl aged 2-15 years in good health.

V and J are TRBV5-1 and TRBJ1-1; the match to TRBD1 covers 8 bases. This CDR3 spans 13 amino acids. After removal of 1 base from V and 11 bases from J, the junction contained 7 bases not matched to a gene. Germline assignment: CDR1 SGHRS and CDR2 YFSETQ. CDR3 loop: CASSLLGQGEAFF. The CDR3 DNA reads TGCGCCAGCAGCTTGCTTGGACAGGGTGAGGCTTTCTTT.

A few counts support this clonotype. This rearrangement joins TRBV4-1 to TRBJ1-1, with no clear D. The length of the CDR3 is 14 residues. The germline V gene has CDR1 MGHRA and CDR2 YSYEKL. The ends were cut back, 0 bases at V and 0 bases at J, with 5 bases in the middle. CDR3: CASSQERLNTEAFF. CDR3 nucleotide sequence: TGCGCCAGCAGCCAAGAACGACTGAACACTGAAGCTTTCTTT.

This clonotype was observed a few times. The chain recombines TRBV7-2 with TRBJ2-5; 9 bases line up with TRBD2. Judging by the DNA end, TRBJ2-1 fits better; the J call may be wrong. The germline V gene has CDR1 SGHTA and CDR2 FQGNSA. This CDR3 comprises 14 residues. CDR3 in DNA: TGTGCCAGCAGCTTAATAGCGGGGGCCAATGAGCAGTTCTTC. Its protein is CASSLIAGANEQFF.

This clonotype has more than one count but fewer than ten. The V call is TRBV5-1, the J call TRBJ2-3, with D maybe TRBD1 (6 bases). V dropped 1 base and J dropped 13 bases, with 22 bases sitting between them. The CDR3 runs 15 residues. The germline CDR1 and CDR2 sequences are SGHRS and YFSETQ. CDR3 bases: TGCGCCAGCAGCTTGTTTACTGGGGGCAGGGGAGAAGAGTATTTT. Amino acid sequence: CASSLFTGGRGEEYF.

This clonotype has more than one count but fewer than ten. This chain connects TRBV5-6 to TRBJ1-4; a possible D gene is TRBD1 (5 bases). CDR3 length: 16 amino acids. CDR1 is SGHDT, CDR2 YYEEEE, per germline. V lost 1 base to trimming and J lost 8 bases, with 18 bases between them. In DNA form, the CDR3 reads TGTGCCAGCAGCTTGTTCCCCTCAGGGAAAGGGGAAAAACTGTTTTTT. Its protein is CASSLFPSGKGEKLFF.

This clonotype was seen only a few times. The chain is built from TRBV5-6 and TRBJ2-5; D not resolved. The J call may not be correct, given that the DNA end is closer to TRBJ2-1. Per germline, CDR1 SGHDT and CDR2 YYEEEE. The CDR3 has 15 amino acids. CDR3 nucleotides: TGTGCCAGCAGCTTGGTGTCCGCTCTCAACAATGAGCAGTTCTTC. Translated, it gives CASSLVSALNNEQFF.

J is TRBJ2-1 and V is TRBV20-1, with D perhaps TRBD2 (7 bases). The length of the CDR3 is 15 residues. CDR1 is DFQATT and CDR2 is SNEGSKA in the germline V gene (reference sequence). Trimming pared 3 bases from V and 3 bases from J, leaving 15 bases between. The chain's CDR3 is CSASLAGAYYNEQFF. In DNA form, the CDR3 reads TGCAGTGCTAGTCTGGCGGGGGCTTACTACAATGAGCAGTTCTTC.

The genes are TRBV4-2 and TRBJ2-3, with 7 bases aligning to TRBD2. Trimming cost V 0 bases and J 2 bases; bases outside gene matches: 2. Germline V gives CDR1 LGHNA, CDR2 YNFKEQ. This CDR3 is built from 15 residues. The CDR3 region is CASSQEAGTTDTQYF. In DNA, the CDR3 is TGTGCCAGCAGCCAAGAAGCGGGGACCACAGATACGCAGTATTTT.

The V gene is TRBV3-1, the J gene TRBJ2-5; D is possibly TRBD1 (6 bases). CDR1 is LGHDT and CDR2 is YNNKEL in the germline V gene (reference sequence). The CDR3 has 16 amino acids. V was pared by 4 bases and J by 1 base, with 16 bases between. As DNA, the CDR3 is TGTGCCAGCAGCCGAAGGGGGTCGGGCTTCCAAGAGACCCAGTACTTC. It yields the protein CASSRRGSGFQETQYF.

The rearrangement joins TRBV6-1 to TRBJ1-4, with D possibly TRBD1 on 5 matching bases. CDR1 and CDR2 from the germline V gene are MNHNS and SASEGT. V was clipped by 7 bases and J by 6 bases, with 12 bases between them. The CDR3 is made up of 13 amino acids. The CDR3 sequence is CASIGTRYEKLFF. CDR3 nucleotides: TGTGCCAGCATTGGGACGCGGTATGAAAAACTGTTTTTT.